The next 10 T cell receptor beta chains were all read from a single sample in a study of technical replicates of blood from several donors. The protocol was immunoSEQ multiplex PCR, while the TCRdb copy is restricted to in-frame clones and leaves out a portion. The sample yields around 76,000 clones, 95% to 98% seen once. The material sequenced was T cells isolated from PBMCs. The receptor set was obtained from a human donor in good health.

V usage is TRBV4-2 and J usage is TRBJ2-5, with 7 bases identical to TRBD2. The CDR3 extends over 16 amino acids. Unmatched junction bases numbered 9, after V lost 0 bases and J lost 5 bases. The germline gives CDR1 LGHNA, CDR2 YNFKEQ. DNA of the CDR3: TGTGCCAGCAGCCAAGATGGCGGGGGAGATAGGGAGACCCAGTACTTC. Its protein product is CASSQDGGGDRETQYF.

The V gene is TRBV28, the J gene TRBJ2-1, with 12 bases matching TRBD2. This CDR3 spans 14 amino acids. Unmatched junction bases numbered 2, after V lost 6 bases and J lost 5 bases. Germline V gene lookup returns CDR1 MDHEN and CDR2 SYDVKM. CDR3 nucleotide sequence: TGTGCCAGCAGGACTAGCGGGAGACACAATGAGCAGTTCTTC. Translation: CASRTSGRHNEQFF.

The chain couples TRBV5-8 to TRBJ1-5, with TRBD1 as a possible D gene (5 bases). The CDR3 is 15 amino acids. Germline CDR1 and CDR2: SGHTS and YDEGEE. Trimming stripped 3 bases from V and 4 bases from J, with 14 bases between. The CDR3 here is CASSSGRWVNQPQHF. The CDR3 coding sequence is TGTGCCAGCAGCTCAGGGAGGTGGGTGAATCAGCCCCAGCATTTT. The whole variable domain, remainder taken from reference TRBV5-8 and TRBJ1-5, is EAGVTQSPTHLIKTRGQQATLRCSPISGHTSVYWYQQALGLGLQFLLWYDEGEERNRGNFPPRFSGRQFPNYSSELNVNALELEDSALYLCASSSGRWVNQPQHFGDGTRLSIL.

The V and J genes are TRBV6-5 and TRBJ2-1; D is unresolved. Trimming took 3 bases from V and 5 from J, leaving 8 bases between them. In germline, CDR1 is MNHEY, CDR2 SVGAGI. This CDR3 is built from 13 residues. DNA of the CDR3: TGTGCCAGCAGTTATGTTCAGAACAATGAGCAGTTCTTC. Amino acid sequence: CASSYVQNNEQFF.

The chain recombines TRBV21-1 with TRBJ2-5; the D call in the table, TRBD1, was not verified against the DNA. TRBV21-1 is recorded as a pseudogene. CDR3 length equals 16 residues. The CDR3 sequence: CASSKDRTGVLKTQYF. Here the CDR3 DNA reads TGTGCCAGCAGCAAAGATCGTACAGGGGTGTTAAAGACCCAGTACTTC.

This rearrangement joins TRBV27 to TRBJ2-2; D unresolved. CDR1 is MNHEY and CDR2 is SMNVEV in the germline V gene (reference sequence). The V end lost 5 bases, the J end lost 4 bases, and 11 bases lay between the germline ends. This CDR3 has 14 residues. The CDR3 reads CASSVIESTGELFF. For the CDR3, the DNA is TGTGCCAGCAGTGTGATAGAGAGCACCGGGGAGCTGTTTTTT.

V is TRBV9 and J is TRBJ2-7; 14 bases match TRBD2. The V gene end was trimmed by 4 bases and the J gene end by 4 bases; junction bases not matched to a gene: 4. The germline V gene has CDR1 SGDLS and CDR2 YYNGEE. The CDR3 extends over 15 amino acids. The CDR3 region is CASSPRTSGRYEQYF. CDR3 DNA: TGTGCCAGCAGCCCACGGACTAGCGGGAGGTACGAGCAGTACTTC.

The genes are TRBV2 and TRBJ2-7; 7 nucleotides align to TRBD1. The CDR3 has 13 residues. V was pared by 8 bases and J by 4 bases, with 8 bases of the junction left unmatched. CDR1 SNHLY and CDR2 FYNNEI come from the germline V gene. The CDR3 region has the DNA TGTGCCAGCGATAGGGACAGACAATACGAGCAGTACTTC. Its translation is CASDRDRQYEQYF.

The genes are TRBV29-1 and TRBJ2-7; 7 bases are a match to TRBD1. J gave up 2 bases and V 6 bases, and 4 bases lay outside the gene matches. CDR1 SQVTM and CDR2 ANQGSEA come from the germline V gene. There are 12 residues in the CDR3. CDR3 protein: CSVATGAYEQYF. Written as DNA, the CDR3 is TGCAGCGTCGCTACAGGGGCCTACGAGCAGTACTTC.

This clone appeared a single time. The chain combines TRBV9 with TRBJ2-7; D possibly corresponds to TRBD2 (6 bases). V lost 0 bases and J 1 base, leaving 11 bases between the germline ends. Germline assignment: CDR1 SGDLS and CDR2 YYNGEE. CDR3 length: 15 residues. The CDR3 protein is CASSVDDGSSYEQYF. The CDR3 coding sequence is TGTGCCAGCAGCGTAGATGACGGGAGTTCCTACGAGCAGTACTTC.